Following are 8 T cell receptor beta chains from one sample sequenced in a study of molecular identifiers for immune sequencing clone quantification. TCRdb itself ran the PCR reads through MiXCR, one entry per CDR3 protein. In the table there are more than 250,000 distinct CDR3 sequences, about a fifth of which are singletons. The specimen sequenced was naive CD8+ T cells from blood, with Jurkat cell RNA spiked in. Subset here: FACS-sorted CD8+CD4-CCR7+CD45RA+ naive T cells. These receptors originate from a human donor in good health. Some libraries in this study had Jurkat cell RNA spiked in.

A word on this clonotype: This may be a read error: a much more frequent sequence differs by one nucleotide. V usage is TRBV7-2 and J usage is TRBJ2-4; 8 bases map to TRBD2. Germline loops: CDR1 SGHTA, CDR2 FQGNSA. Trimming at V came to 5 bases and at J to 5 bases, leaving 23 bases not matched to a gene. This CDR3 region has 20 residues. The CDR3 DNA reads TGTGCCAGCAGCGACGGGGGGGGGGCCCGGATCACCACCCGTGAAAACATTCAGTACTTC. Its protein is CASSDGGGARITTRENIQYF.

This clonotype was counted many times. The V gene is TRBV7-8, the J gene TRBJ1-1; D possibly corresponds to TRBD1 (5 bases). In germline, CDR1 is SGHVS, CDR2 FQNEAQ. V gave up 1 base and J gave up 5 bases, with 20 bases separating them. This CDR3 is 17 amino acids long. The CDR3 spells CASSLGWRGKYLTEAFF. The CDR3 DNA sequence: TGTGCCAGCAGCTTAGGGTGGCGGGGGAAATATCTGACTGAAGCTTTCTTT.

The rearrangement joins TRBV12-3 or TRBV12-4 to TRBJ2-7; D gene uncertain. The germline V and J ends were trimmed by 5 bases and 2 bases, with 13 bases remaining between them. The CDR3 runs to 14 residues. The CDR3 is CASSGSLVPYEQYF. The CDR3 DNA sequence: TGTGCCAGCAGTGGGTCGTTGGTACCCTACGAGCAGTACTTC.

This clonotype showed up many times. The chain employs TRBV29-1 and TRBJ2-3; D not certain. Trimming removed 0 bases at V and 0 bases at J, with 10 bases between. Germline values: CDR1 SQVTM, CDR2 ANQGSEA. The CDR3 spans 15 residues. The CDR3 DNA is TGCAGCGTTGAAGATGTAGGGCCTAGCACAGATACGCAGTATTTT. It codes for CSVEDVGPSTDTQYF.

This clonotype was picked up many times. The V call is TRBV4-1, the J call TRBJ2-3, with D perhaps assigned TRBD1 or TRBD2 (5 bases each). Deletions cut 2 bases from V and 5 bases from J, with 17 bases between. Germline V gene lookup returns CDR1 MGHRA and CDR2 YSYEKL. CDR3 size: 16 residues. The CDR3 region has the DNA TGCGCCAGCAGCCAACAAGGGACCCCGCAAGGAGATACGCAGTATTTT. It yields the protein CASSQQGTPQGDTQYF.

In its sample, this clonotype was seen a few times. The chain joins TRBV6-2 or TRBV6-3 to TRBJ1-1; D is undetermined. The CDR3 is made up of 13 amino acids. Trimming removed 6 bases from V and 0 bases from J, with 8 bases in between. CDR1 is MNHEY and CDR2 is SVGEGT in the germline V gene. The CDR3 protein is CASRGSLNTEAFF. CDR3 DNA: TGTGCCAGCAGGGGAAGTTTGAACACTGAAGCTTTCTTT.

This clonotype was seen many times. The V and J genes are TRBV5-1 and TRBJ2-1; 9 positions match TRBD2. Trimming at V came to 1 base and at J to 9 bases, leaving 11 bases not matched to a gene. In germline, CDR1 is SGHRS, CDR2 YFSETQ. The CDR3 contains 16 residues. CDR3 region: CASSLYALAGGGEQFF. For the CDR3, the DNA is TGCGCCAGCAGCTTGTACGCACTAGCGGGCGGAGGTGAGCAGTTCTTC.

The sample holds a few counts of this clonotype. J is TRBJ1-4 and V is TRBV27; perhaps TRBD1 as D (6 bases). The length of the CDR3 is 18 residues. Germline V gene lookup returns CDR1 MNHEY and CDR2 SMNVEV (reference sequence). The V gene lost 2 bases and the J gene lost 4 bases, with 20 bases spanning the gap. DNA for the CDR3: TGTGCCAGCAGTTTACTGGGGGTTGGGGGGCAGAATAATGAAAAACTGTTTTTT. Translated: CASSLLGVGGQNNEKLFF. The full variable domain, its missing parts supplied by reference TRBV27 and TRBJ1-4, is EAQVTQNPRYLITVTGKKLTVTCSQNMNHEYMSWYRQDPGLGLRQIYYSMNVEVTDKGDVPEGYKVSRKEKRNFPLILESPSPNQTSLYFCASSLLGVGGQNNEKLFFGSGTQLSVL.